The following is a T cell receptor beta chain sequence with its context. Its antigen remains unidentified. This entry is derived from a study of T cell responses to AZD1222 COVID-19 vaccine. The study's findings and limits: Spike-specific TCR depth and breadth grew after two AZD1222 doses. Donors, mostly white British, included more females; clonal diversity was possibly underestimated. Seropositive at baseline were only 5 or 6 AZD1222 recipients.

V lost 2 bases to trimming and J lost 5 bases, with 6 bases between them. The CDR3 is 12 amino acids. The germline CDR1 and CDR2 sequences are MDHEN and SYDVKM. Assay: immunoSEQ multiplex PCR; the TCRdb copy retains only in-frame clones and omits some. The sample lists about 84,000 clones; approximately 85% were seen once. The analysis combined second doses at about 4 or about 12 weeks. This sample comprised peripheral blood, obtained 28 days after the second AZD1222 dose. The J gene is TRBJ1-2, the V gene TRBV28; no firm D call. This receptor was identified in an adult who received the AZD1222 COVID-19 vaccine. This CDR3 reads CASSLARYGYTF. Written as DNA, the CDR3 is TGTGCCAGCAGTTTAGCACGGTATGGCTACACCTTC.